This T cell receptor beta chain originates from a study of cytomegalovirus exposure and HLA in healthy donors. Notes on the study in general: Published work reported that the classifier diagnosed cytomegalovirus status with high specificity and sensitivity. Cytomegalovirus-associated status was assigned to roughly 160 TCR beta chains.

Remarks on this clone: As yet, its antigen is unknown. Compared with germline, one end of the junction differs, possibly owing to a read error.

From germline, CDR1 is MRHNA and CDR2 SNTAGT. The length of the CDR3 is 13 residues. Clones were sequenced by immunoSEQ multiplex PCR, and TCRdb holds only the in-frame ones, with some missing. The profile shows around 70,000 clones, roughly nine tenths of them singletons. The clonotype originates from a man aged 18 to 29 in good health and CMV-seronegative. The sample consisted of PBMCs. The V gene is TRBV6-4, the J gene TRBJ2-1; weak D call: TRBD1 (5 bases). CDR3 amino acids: CTSSDSDNNEQFF. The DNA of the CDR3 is TGTACCAGCAGTGACTCGGACAACAATGAGCAGTTCTTC.